The next 20 T cell receptor beta chains were all read from a single sample in a study of T cell responses to AZD1222 COVID-19 vaccine. Data came from immunoSEQ multiplex PCR; TCRdb stores just in-frame clones and leaves some out. The sample carries roughly 120,000 clones, 90% to 95% recorded once. The sample was peripheral blood, taken 28 days after the second AZD1222 dose. The receptors were sampled from an adult who received the AZD1222 COVID-19 vaccine.

The chain uses TRBV3-1 (or the pseudogene TRBV3-2) and TRBJ2-5; a weak D match, TRBD2 (5 bases). V was trimmed by 7 bases and J by 1 base, leaving 16 bases between them. From germline, CDR1 is LGHDT and CDR2 YNNKEL (reference sequence). This CDR3 spans 15 amino acids. The CDR3 bases are TGTGCCAGCACCACGGGATTGGGTATCCAAGAGACCCAGTACTTC. Protein: CASTTGLGIQETQYF.

The chain combines TRBV6-2 or TRBV6-3 with TRBJ1-5; D might be TRBD1 (6 bases). V gave up 5 bases and J gave up 6 bases, with 17 bases separating them. This CDR3 contains 15 residues. Germline V CDR1 and CDR2: MNHEY, SVGEGT. CDR3 coding DNA: TGTGCCAGCAGTACGAGAGGGGGACGGTTTCAGCCCCAGCATTTT. As protein: CASSTRGGRFQPQHF.

The rearrangement links TRBV28 to TRBJ1-2; 9 bases are shared with TRBD1. Germline assignment: CDR1 MDHEN and CDR2 SYDVKM. The CDR3 spans 14 residues. The junction had 5 bases not matched to a gene; V was cut back by 4 bases and J by 5 bases. The CDR3 loop is CASSYRGRDYGYTF. Here the CDR3 DNA reads TGTGCCAGCAGTTACAGGGGGCGTGATTATGGCTACACCTTC.

The chain employs TRBV7-9 and TRBJ1-4, with TRBD1 matching 7 bases. Germline values: CDR1 SEHNR, CDR2 FQNEAQ (reference sequence). The CDR3 sequence is 15 residues long. V gave up 1 base and J gave up 7 bases; unmatched junction bases: 6. The CDR3, as DNA: TGTGCCAGCAGCTTAGGGGGACAGTACGGTGAAAAACTGTTTTTT. It encodes CASSLGGQYGEKLFF.

The V gene is TRBV5-4, the J gene TRBJ2-5; no clear D gene. Per germline, CDR1 SGHNT and CDR2 YYREEE (reference sequence). Trimming took 0 bases from V and 1 from J, leaving 10 bases between them. This CDR3 spans 15 amino acids. The CDR3 coding sequence is TGTGCCAGCAGCTTGGCCGGGCTACTCCAAGAGACCCAGTACTTC. Its protein is CASSLAGLLQETQYF.

The V and J genes are TRBV10-1 and TRBJ2-2; 10 nucleotides match TRBD1. With V trimmed by 10 bases and J by 6 bases, 2 bases remained unmatched. The V gene's germline CDR1 is WNHNN and CDR2 SYGVQD (reference sequence). This CDR3 is built from 12 residues. The CDR3: CATGQGAGELFF. In nucleotides, the CDR3 is TGCGCCACCGGACAGGGGGCCGGGGAGCTGTTTTTT.

The chain has TRBV6-4 and TRBJ2-3; 8 bases fit TRBD2. Germline assignment: CDR1 MRHNA and CDR2 SNTAGT. The CDR3 has 14 amino acids. Trimming at V came to 6 bases and at J to 6 bases, leaving 8 bases not matched to a gene. CDR3 protein: CASRPGLESDTQYF. The CDR3 DNA reads TGTGCCAGCAGACCGGGACTAGAGTCGGATACGCAGTATTTT.

The chain uses TRBV27 and TRBJ2-1; possible D gene TRBD2, 6 bases. The V gene lost 4 bases and the J gene lost 1 base, with 11 bases spanning the gap. This CDR3 spans 15 amino acids. From germline, CDR1 is MNHEY and CDR2 SMNVEV (reference sequence). The CDR3 DNA is TGTGCCAGCAGTTCCTGGGGGGAGTCCTACAATGAGCAGTTCTTC. This encodes CASSSWGESYNEQFF.

The chain links TRBV2 to TRBJ2-2, with D unresolved. Per the germline V gene, CDR1 is SNHLY and CDR2 is FYNNEI. This CDR3 region has 16 residues. Deletions cut 4 bases from V and 0 bases from J, with 12 bases between. The chain's CDR3 is CASSVEQPANTGELFF. DNA of the CDR3: TGTGCCAGCAGTGTGGAACAGCCAGCGAACACCGGGGAGCTGTTTTTT.

This chain links TRBV6-2 or TRBV6-3 with TRBJ1-4; D unclear. Germline assignment: CDR1 MNHEY and CDR2 SVGEGT. This CDR3 is built from 15 residues. With 2 bases removed from V and 4 bases from J, the gap between germline ends came to 11 bases. The DNA for the CDR3 is TGTGCCAGCAGTTACGAGGTCGGCCTTAATGAAAAACTGTTTTTT. Encoded protein: CASSYEVGLNEKLFF.

The chain is built from TRBV9 and TRBJ2-3; a possible D gene is TRBD2 (7 bases). Germline CDR1 reads SGDLS; CDR2 reads YYNGEE. V lost 4 bases and J lost 1, with 16 bases in between. The CDR3 covers 16 residues. As DNA, the CDR3 is TGTGCCAGCAGCCCATCCGGGGGGCTTGGCACAGATACGCAGTATTTT. As protein: CASSPSGGLGTDTQYF.

The gene calls are TRBV7-9 and TRBJ2-4; 13 positions match TRBD2. The CDR3 is 17 amino acids. V shed 8 bases, J shed 0 bases, and the junction held 7 bases outside the gene matches. Per germline, CDR1 SEHNR and CDR2 FQNEAQ (reference sequence). The CDR3 DNA reads as TGTGCCAGCGGGACTAGCGGGACGTCCCTAGCCAAAAACATTCAGTACTTC. Its translation: CASGTSGTSLAKNIQYF.

J is TRBJ1-4 and V is TRBV28; D perhaps matches TRBD1 (5 bases). This CDR3 spans 15 amino acids. V lost 2 bases, J lost 1 base, and 8 bases lay in between. Germline V lookup: CDR1 MDHEN, CDR2 SYDVKM. The CDR3 region has the DNA TGTGCCAGCAGTTTAGGCGGGGGAACTAATGAAAAACTGTTTTTT. Translation gives CASSLGGGTNEKLFF.

This clone was detected once. The chain uses TRBV12-5 and TRBJ2-2, with 7 nucleotides matching TRBD1. Germline loops: CDR1 LGHNT, CDR2 FRNRAP. Unmatched junction bases numbered 12, after V lost 0 bases and J lost 5 bases. The CDR3 runs to 18 residues. CDR3 nucleotides: TGTGCTAGTGGTTTGGTAGGGGGCGCGGGTGTAAGGACCGGGGAGCTGTTTTTT. This codes for CASGLVGGAGVRTGELFF.

V is TRBV19 and J is TRBJ1-1, with 8 bases matching TRBD1. The CDR3 is 13 amino acids. After removal of 4 bases from V and 3 bases from J, the junction contained 1 base not matched to a gene. Looked up from germline, CDR1 is LNHDA and CDR2 is SQIVND (reference sequence). The CDR3 protein is CASSTDRDTEAFF. CDR3 sequence (DNA): TGTGCCAGTAGTACGGACAGGGACACTGAAGCTTTCTTT.

This chain joins TRBV2 and TRBJ2-7; no firm D call. The CDR3 loop spans 13 amino acids. Germline V lookup: CDR1 SNHLY, CDR2 FYNNEI. V gave up 2 bases and J gave up 0 bases, with 5 bases separating them. The CDR3 DNA follows: TGTGCCAGCAGTGAATCTCCCTCCTACGAGCAGTACTTC. This gives the protein CASSESPSYEQYF.

The chain is built from TRBV6-5 and TRBJ1-1, with D hard to call. V lost 8 bases and J lost 7, with 17 bases in between. The length of the CDR3 is 13 residues. Looked up from germline, CDR1 is MNHEY and CDR2 is SVGAGI. This CDR3 reads CASSIVKEGEAFF. For the CDR3, the DNA is TGTGCCAGCTCCATCGTAAAGGAAGGTGAAGCTTTCTTT.

The chain is built from TRBV27 and TRBJ2-5, with D perhaps matching TRBD1 (6 bases). V lost 2 bases and J lost 4, with 8 bases in between. The CDR3 covers 13 residues. The germline gives CDR1 MNHEY, CDR2 SMNVEV (reference sequence). This chain's CDR3 is CASSLGGRETQYF. The CDR3 DNA reads TGTGCCAGCAGTTTAGGGGGCCGAGAGACCCAGTACTTC.

The chain joins TRBV5-4 to TRBJ2-5; 8 nucleotides align to TRBD1. Trimming removed 1 base from V and 2 bases from J; junction bases left unmatched: 4. Germline V gene lookup returns CDR1 SGHNT and CDR2 YYREEE (reference sequence). CDR3 length: 15 amino acids. CDR3 sequence: CASSLQGAGQETQYF. The DNA for the CDR3 is TGTGCCAGCAGCTTGCAGGGGGCTGGGCAAGAGACCCAGTACTTC.

The chain recombines TRBV19 with TRBJ1-5, with D possibly matching TRBD1 (6 bases). Per germline, CDR1 LNHDA and CDR2 SQIVND (reference sequence). There are 18 residues in the CDR3. Trimming left V 6 bases short and J 0 bases short, with 21 bases between. The CDR3 region is CASSSTSGGAGSNQPQHF. The CDR3 nucleotides read TGTGCCAGTAGCAGTACCAGCGGGGGGGCAGGTAGCAATCAGCCCCAGCATTTT.